This TCR beta chain was sequenced for a study of preoperative IRX-2 immunotherapy in early breast cancer. Regarding treatment: preoperative locoregional IRX-2 cytokine immunotherapy. This phase Ib study tested locoregional IRX-2 cytokine immunotherapy given before surgery. Measured with immunoSEQ multiplex PCR; TCRdb has only the in-frame clones, and not every one. The sample has about 520 clones; roughly four fifths are singletons. Looked up from germline, CDR1 is LNHDA and CDR2 is SQIVND (reference sequence). This CDR3 contains 14 residues. With 6 bases removed from V and 2 bases from J, the gap between germline ends came to 14 bases.

The sequence was obtained from a human donor with breast cancer. This specimen was tumor tissue, taken after IRX-2 immunotherapy. This chain uses TRBV19 with TRBJ2-7, with a weak D call TRBD1 (6 bases). The CDR3 bases are TGTGCCAGTAGAACAGGGAATGGGGCCTACGAGCAGTACTTC. It is translated as CASRTGNGAYEQYF.